These 30 T cell receptor beta chains were sequenced from one sample in a study of vaccination and CD4 T cells after COVID-19 (dated by TCRdb to about 2022). These TCRs are of unknown antigen specificity. What this sample's treatment or condition label stands for: approximately 9-day PBMC culture with coronavirus spike peptide pools or control peptides (ViraFEST assay). Library prep was done by PCR. TCRdb records Illumina iSeq 100 as the sequencer. TCR sequencing of DNA from cultured CD4+ T cells used the Oncomine TCR Beta short-read assay at the Johns Hopkins FTIC core. Through fastp at Q25 and MiXCR, TCRdb rebuilt clones from the public reads, retaining in-frame beta chains. Each entry merges the rows of one CDR3 protein and shows their most common DNA and genes. This sample gives under 15,000 distinct CDR3 sequences in total; 53% of them show up just once. The ten largest clonotypes hold less than 40% of the sample.

The material sequenced was CD4+ T cells from blood, cultured in vitro. The receptor source for this set is a human donor who had recovered from COVID-19.

The chain has TRBV7-2 and TRBJ2-1; 15 nucleotides agree with TRBD2. J lost 9 bases, V lost 4 bases, and 4 bases had no gene match. In germline, CDR1 is SGHTA, CDR2 FQGNSA. The CDR3 loop spans 15 amino acids. CDR3 region: CASSSGLAGGGEQFF. In DNA, the CDR3 is TGTGCCAGCAGCTCGGGACTAGCGGGAGGTGGTGAGCAGTTCTTC.

The gene calls are TRBV7-2 and TRBJ2-7; the match to TRBD2 covers 7 bases. With V trimmed by 5 bases and J by 5 bases, 6 bases remained unmatched. Germline values: CDR1 SGHTA, CDR2 FQGNSA. The CDR3 has 13 residues. CDR3 amino acids: CASSRTRGDEQYF. The CDR3 bases are TGTGCCAGCAGCCGAACTCGGGGGGACGAGCAGTACTTC.

The chain employs TRBV23-1 and TRBJ2-7; D not certain. TRBV23-1 is labeled an ORF, and its function is uncertain. V lost 6 bases to trimming and J lost 1 base, with 13 bases between them. The CDR3 is 14 amino acids. The CDR3 here is CASSQVTESYEQYF. The CDR3 coding sequence is TGCGCCAGCAGCCAAGTAACCGAGTCCTACGAGCAGTACTTC.

In nucleotides, the CDR3 is TGTGCCAGCACCCCGGGACAGGACAATGAGCAGTTCTTC. This encodes CASTPGQDNEQFF. This chain connects TRBV7-9 to TRBJ2-1; TRBD1 matches at 8 bases. Germline V CDR1 and CDR2: SEHNR, FQNEAQ (reference sequence). The CDR3 covers 13 residues. With 7 bases clipped from V and 5 bases from J, the junction kept 4 bases outside the gene matches.

Comment on this clonotype: This may be a read error, as it is one base from a much larger clone. The chain couples TRBV7-8 to TRBJ1-1, with 8 bases matching TRBD1. V gave up 1 base and J gave up 4 bases; unmatched junction bases: 11. CDR3 length: 17 amino acids. The germline CDR1 and CDR2 sequences are SGHVS and FQNEAQ. The CDR3 region is CASSLGGQEMMSTEAFF. In DNA, the CDR3 is TGTGCCAGCAGCTTAGGGGGACAGGAAATGATGAGCACTGAAGCTTTCTTT.

The chain carries TRBV2 and TRBJ1-1; D gene uncertain. The germline V and J ends were trimmed by 6 bases and 4 bases, with 9 bases remaining between them. CDR1 and CDR2 from the germline V gene are SNHLY and FYNNEI. The CDR3 has 12 amino acids. In DNA, the CDR3 is TGTGCCAGCAGGGAGGTTGGCACTGAAGCTTTCTTT. Its protein is CASREVGTEAFF.

The chain employs TRBV4-3 and TRBJ2-2; D remains ambiguous. The CDR3 contains 15 residues. The V end was cut by 0 bases, the J end by 4 bases, with 9 bases between. Germline CDR1 and CDR2: LGHNA and YSLEER. The CDR3 here is CASSQEVQITGELFF. DNA for the CDR3: TGCGCCAGCAGCCAAGAGGTTCAAATCACCGGGGAGCTGTTTTTT.

The rearrangement links TRBV2 to TRBJ2-7; maybe TRBD2 (5 bases). The CDR3 is made up of 18 amino acids. The germline gives CDR1 SNHLY, CDR2 FYNNEI. Trimming removed 4 bases at V and 7 bases at J, with 29 bases between. CDR3 nucleotide sequence: TGTGCCAGCAGTGCCTACGGGGTGAGCGGAGAATTTCTCTGGGAGCAGTACTTC. Its protein product is CASSAYGVSGEFLWEQYF.

CDR3 DNA: TGTGCCAGCAGCTTAGGTCGCCACTTGACTAGCGGGGAAGAGACCCAGTACTTC. The encoded protein is CASSLGRHLTSGEETQYF. The rearrangement links TRBV7-2 to TRBJ2-5; 11 bases fit TRBD2. CDR1 and CDR2 from the germline V gene are SGHTA and FQGNSA. This CDR3 is built from 18 residues. Trimming removed 1 base from V and 3 bases from J; junction bases left unmatched: 10.

As regards this clonotype: It is unclear where the CDR3 begins or ends on the DNA, so no DNA is shown, and the CDR3 is as TCRdb lists it. The V and J genes are TRBV27 and TRBJ1-2. The CDR3 extends over 13 residues, inclusive of both ends. The germline V gene has CDR1 MNHEY and CDR2 SMNVEV (reference sequence). This CDR3 reads CACRQGPNYGCTF.

This clonotype was counted once. V gene TRBV4-1 combines with J gene TRBJ2-7, with 11 bases aligning to TRBD2. Per the germline V gene, CDR1 is MGHRA and CDR2 is YSYEKL. The CDR3 is made up of 17 amino acids. V was clipped by 2 bases and J by 2 bases; unmatched bases: 8. The CDR3 sequence: CASSQITSGGSPYEQYF. The CDR3 bases are TGCGCCAGCAGCCAAATTACTAGCGGGGGTTCTCCCTACGAGCAGTACTTC.

J is TRBJ1-1 and V is TRBV7-9; no firm D call. V was pared by 4 bases and J by 10 bases, with 16 bases between. Looked up from germline, CDR1 is SEHNR and CDR2 is FQNEAQ (reference sequence). The CDR3 loop spans 13 amino acids. As DNA, the CDR3 is TGTGCCAGCAGCTCAGACCCCCATATCGGAGCTTTCTTT. It specifies CASSSDPHIGAFF.

The chain is built from TRBV20-1 and TRBJ2-2, with 13 bases lining up with TRBD2. V trimming: 1 base; J trimming: 8 bases; junction bases outside the gene matches: 4. Germline loops: CDR1 DFQATT, CDR2 SNEGSKA (reference sequence). The CDR3 contains 15 residues. CDR3: CSARGGLAGRGELFF. As DNA, the CDR3 is TGCAGTGCTAGAGGGGGACTAGCGGGGCGGGGGGAGCTGTTTTTT.

The V and J genes are TRBV27 and TRBJ2-7; TRBD2 matches at 9 bases. The germline V gene encodes CDR1 MNHEY and CDR2 SMNVEV (reference sequence). CDR3 length: 13 amino acids. Trimming cost V 5 bases and J 4 bases; bases outside gene matches: 3. CDR3 protein: CASSPSGVYEQYF. CDR3 coding DNA: TGTGCCAGCAGTCCTAGCGGGGTTTACGAGCAGTACTTC.

The V and J genes are TRBV9 and TRBJ1-5; D perhaps matches TRBD1 (6 bases). The CDR3 is 15 amino acids. Per the germline V gene, CDR1 is SGDLS and CDR2 is YYNGEE. Trimming stripped 2 bases from V and 1 base from J, with 10 bases between. CDR3 in amino acids: CASSVSGASNQPQHF. The CDR3 region has the DNA TGTGCCAGCAGCGTCTCGGGGGCCAGCAATCAGCCCCAGCATTTT.

The chain recombines TRBV7-2 with TRBJ2-5; 7 bases fit TRBD2. Germline-derived CDR1 and CDR2 are SGHTA and FQGNSA. CDR3 size: 14 residues. J gave up 5 bases and V 5 bases, and 8 bases lay outside the gene matches. The CDR3, as DNA: TGTGCCAGCAGCCCAGGACTAGAAACGGAGACCCAGTACTTC. Protein product: CASSPGLETETQYF. Full variable domain (outside the CDR3, taken from reference TRBV7-2 and TRBJ2-5): GAGVSQSPSNKVTEKGKDVELRCDPISGHTALYWYRQSLGQGLEFLIYFQGNSAPDKSGLPSDRFSAERTGGSVSTLTIQRTQQEDSAVYLCASSPGLETETQYFGPGTRLLVL.

By its share, this clonotype is medium-sized. The CDR3 loop reads CASSLGTPDRGQGYTF. The CDR3 coding sequence is TGCGCCAGCAGCTTGGGGACACCCGACAGGGGGCAAGGCTACACCTTC. The V and J genes are TRBV5-1 and TRBJ1-2, with 10 bases matching TRBD1. V shed 0 bases, J shed 8 bases, and the junction held 10 bases outside the gene matches. Looked up from germline, CDR1 is SGHRS and CDR2 is YFSETQ. This CDR3 has 16 amino acids.

The V call is TRBV10-3, the J call TRBJ1-1; 7 bases fit TRBD1. This CDR3 spans 13 amino acids. Trimming cost V 10 bases and J 1 base; bases outside gene matches: 6. Germline V gene data show CDR1 as ENHRY and CDR2 as SYGVKD. This chain's CDR3 is CATTGATNTEAFF. The CDR3 region has the DNA TGTGCCACAACAGGGGCGACGAACACTGAAGCTTTCTTT.

This rearrangement joins TRBV19 to TRBJ2-3; D gene unclear. Germline V CDR1 and CDR2: LNHDA, SQIVND (reference sequence). V lost 8 bases, J lost 1 base, and 19 bases lay in between. CDR3 length equals 16 residues. The CDR3 sequence is CASGDSNWYGTDTQYF. In DNA, the CDR3 is TGTGCCAGTGGAGATTCCAACTGGTACGGCACAGATACGCAGTATTTT.

This clonotype came up a few times. The gene calls are TRBV2 and TRBJ2-2; D is ambiguous. Trimming removed 6 bases at V and 1 base at J, with 9 bases between. The CDR3 spans 14 residues. The germline V gene encodes CDR1 SNHLY and CDR2 FYNNEI. The CDR3 is CASSAGRNTGELFF. CDR3 nucleotide sequence: TGTGCCAGCAGCGCCGGACGGAACACCGGGGAGCTGTTTTTT.

The table lists this clonotype with a few counts. The chain recombines TRBV7-6 with TRBJ1-3; 9 positions agree with TRBD1. With V trimmed by 5 bases and J by 4 bases, 6 bases remained unmatched. This CDR3 spans 15 amino acids. The germline gives CDR1 SGHVS, CDR2 FNYEAQ. The CDR3 spells CASSPNRGPGNTIYF. As DNA, the CDR3 is TGTGCCAGCAGCCCAAACAGGGGGCCGGGAAACACCATATATTTT.

V and J are TRBV15 and TRBJ2-7, with D unresolved. The CDR3 loop spans 12 amino acids. In germline, CDR1 is LNHNV, CDR2 YYDKDF (reference sequence). V was clipped by 0 bases and J by 5 bases, with 5 bases between them. CDR3 nucleotide sequence: TGTGCCACCAGCAGAGATCGGGACGAGCAGTACTTC. Translating it yields CATSRDRDEQYF.

The genes are TRBV12-3 or TRBV12-4 and TRBJ2-6; tentatively, D is TRBD1 (6 bases). The V and J ends lost 3 bases and 2 bases respectively, with 8 bases between them. This CDR3 is built from 15 residues. The CDR3 region has the DNA TGTGCCAGCAGTTTGGCAGGGGCTGGGGCCAACGTCCTGACTTTC. As protein: CASSLAGAGANVLTF.

V gene TRBV18 combines with J gene TRBJ2-7; 10 bases line up with TRBD1. The CDR3 spans 17 residues. The germline CDR1 and CDR2 sequences are KGHSH and LQKENI. The ends lost 6 bases at V and 4 bases at J; junction bases unmatched: 15. In nucleotides, the CDR3 is TGTGCCAGCTCGTCCCAGGGGGGACAGGGGTCGGGATACGAGCAGTACTTC. Translation gives CASSSQGGQGSGYEQYF.

The CDR3 bases are TGCAGTGTCACCCCGTCCTATCGGGGATTATTAAGTGGCTACACCTTC. Residues: CSVTPSYRGLLSGYTF. The chain uses TRBV20-1 and TRBJ1-2; D gene unclear. The CDR3 runs 16 residues. Germline V gene sequence: CDR1 DFQATT, CDR2 SNEGSKA (reference sequence). V was shortened by 7 bases and J by 7 bases, with 28 bases between the two germline ends.

The genes are TRBV4-3 and TRBJ1-1; TRBD1 is a possible D gene (6 bases). This CDR3 region has 17 residues. Germline-derived CDR1 and CDR2 are LGHNA and YSLEER. V was trimmed by 1 base and J by 1 base, leaving 16 bases between them. In DNA form, the CDR3 reads TGCGCCAGCAGCCAAGGCCCCCAGGGGATGGGGAACACTGAAGCTTTCTTT. As protein: CASSQGPQGMGNTEAFF.

The V gene is TRBV5-1, the J gene TRBJ2-1; 9 positions agree with TRBD2. Germline V gives CDR1 SGHRS, CDR2 YFSETQ. The CDR3 consists of 15 residues. V lost 5 bases to trimming and J lost 0 bases; unmatched junction nucleotides: 3. Written as DNA, the CDR3 is TGCGCCAGCAGACAAGCGGGGGGCTCCTACAATGAGCAGTTCTTC. Amino acids: CASRQAGGSYNEQFF.

The V call is TRBV25-1, the J call TRBJ2-3, with 7 positions matching TRBD2. Germline CDR1 is MGHDK and CDR2 is SYGVNS. CDR3 length equals 15 residues. V dropped 6 bases and J dropped 3; count of bases not matched to a gene: 9. CDR3 in DNA: TGTGCCAGCAGCTCTGGGGGGAGGGGAACAGATACGCAGTATTTT. Translation: CASSSGGRGTDTQYF.

This clonotype was observed a few times. The chain couples TRBV14 to TRBJ1-1; 7 nucleotides agree with TRBD1. J gave up 3 bases and V 3 bases, and 13 bases lay outside the gene matches. Germline V gene data show CDR1 as SGHDN and CDR2 as FVKESK. The CDR3 has 17 residues. The CDR3 DNA is TGTGCCAGCAGCCACCCCGGGAGGGACAGCGTCGACACTGAAGCTTTCTTT. Translation gives CASSHPGRDSVDTEAFF. The full variable domain, with the rest looked up from reference TRBV14 and TRBJ1-1, is EAGVTQFPSHSVIEKGQTVTLRCDPISGHDNLYWYRRVMGKEIKFLLHFVKESKQDESGMPNNRFLAERTGGTYSTLKVQPAELEDSGVYFCASSHPGRDSVDTEAFFGQGTRLTVV.

J is TRBJ1-2 and V is TRBV6-1, with no clear D. CDR3 length equals 12 residues. CDR1 MNHNS and CDR2 SASEGT come from the germline V gene. V was trimmed by 4 bases and J by 4 bases, leaving 7 bases between them. CDR3 sequence (DNA): TGTGCCAGCAGTGCGTCCAGCTATGGCTACACCTTC. The encoded protein is CASSASSYGYTF.